Shown below are 12 T cell receptor beta chains from a single sample sequenced in a study of T cells in Graves' hyperthyroidism and ophthalmopathy. Amplification of TCR beta CDR3 regions was performed using RNA transcripts as template. The HTBI primer set drove a first-round RT-PCR of the TCR CDR3. TCRdb called the multiplex PCR reads again in MiXCR, with one record for every CDR3 protein. Among about 710,000 distinct CDR3 sequences listed, about 16% were seen once. Sequencing was done on a sample of blood. These receptors were obtained from a man aged 18 to 35 with Graves' hyperthyroidism.

V and J are TRBV24-1 and TRBJ2-7; D is possibly TRBD1 (5 bases). From germline, CDR1 is KGHDR and CDR2 SFDVKD. V gave up 2 bases and J gave up 1 base, with 11 bases separating them. This CDR3 has 15 amino acids. The CDR3 region has the DNA TGTGCCACCAGTGATTCAGACAGTAGTTCCTACGAGCAGTACTTC. Its translation: CATSDSDSSSYEQYF.

This clonotype was seen only once. The chain has TRBV18 and TRBJ1-6, with D possibly matching TRBD1 (6 bases). Looked up from germline, CDR1 is KGHSH and CDR2 is LQKENI. Trimming removed 10 bases from V and 7 bases from J, with 17 bases in between. The length of the CDR3 is 14 residues. CDR3 in amino acids: CATQTGQFNSPLHF. The CDR3 DNA is TGTGCCACCCAGACAGGACAGTTCAATTCACCCCTCCACTTT.

The chain joins TRBV7-6 to TRBJ2-5; 12 nucleotides line up with TRBD1. Germline loops: CDR1 SGHVS, CDR2 FNYEAQ. Trimming took 5 bases from V and 7 from J; bases not matched to a gene: 5. The CDR3 spans 14 residues. For the CDR3, the DNA is TGTGCCAGCAGCGGGACAGGGGGCGGTGGGACCCAGTACTTC. Translating gives CASSGTGGGGTQYF. The whole variable domain, filled in from reference TRBV7-6 and TRBJ2-5, reads GAGVSQSPRYKVTKRGQDVALRCDPISGHVSLYWYRQALGQGPEFLTYFNYEAQQDKSGLPNDRFSAERPEGSISTLTIQRTEQRDSAMYRCASSGTGGGGTQYFGPGTRLLVL.

This clonotype was picked up a small number of times. The chain recombines TRBV19 with TRBJ1-4; D is perhaps TRBD1 (6 bases). In germline, CDR1 is LNHDA, CDR2 SQIVND (reference sequence). The CDR3 has 15 amino acids. Trimming took 5 bases from V and 3 from J, leaving 13 bases between them. DNA of the CDR3: TGTGCCAGTAGTCCGGCCGGACAGTCTAATGAAAAACTGTTTTTT. It yields the protein CASSPAGQSNEKLFF. The full variable domain, completed using reference TRBV19 and TRBJ1-4, is DGGITQSPKYLFRKEGQNVTLSCEQNLNHDAMYWYRQDPGQGLRLIYYSQIVNDFQKGDIAEGYSVSREKKESFPLTVTSAQKNPTAFYLCASSPAGQSNEKLFFGSGTQLSVL.

In this sample, this clonotype turned up a few times. The V call is TRBV3-1, the J call TRBJ2-7; possibly TRBD2 for D (6 bases). Germline values: CDR1 LGHDT, CDR2 YNNKEL (reference sequence). V was cut by 4 bases and J by 4 bases, with 17 bases left in between. The CDR3 length is 15 residues. This CDR3 reads CASSPRRVAGYEQYF. The CDR3 DNA reads TGTGCCAGCAGCCCCCGTCGAGTGGCGGGATACGAGCAGTACTTC.

This clonotype was detected a few times. The CDR3 loop reads CASSLPADGVNTEAFF. The CDR3 DNA reads TGTGCCAGTAGTTTACCCGCGGACGGAGTGAACACTGAAGCTTTCTTT. The V and J genes are TRBV19 and TRBJ1-1; D not certain. CDR1 LNHDA and CDR2 SQIVND come from the germline V gene (reference sequence). The CDR3 runs 16 residues. Trimming pared 5 bases from V and 0 bases from J, leaving 16 bases between.

Ten or more counts support this clonotype. The J gene is TRBJ1-1, the V gene TRBV30; D uncertain. The V gene lost 7 bases and the J gene lost 4 bases, with 13 bases spanning the gap. CDR3 size: 12 residues. Germline assignment: CDR1 GTSNPN and CDR2 SVGIG (reference sequence). The CDR3 sequence is CASSTVVTEAFF. The CDR3 nucleotides are TGTGCCTCGTCAACCGTGGTCACTGAAGCTTTCTTT.

The gene calls are TRBV10-2 and TRBJ2-2; D uncertain. Germline V CDR1 and CDR2: WSHSY, SAAADI. V was pared by 4 bases and J by 0 bases, with 12 bases between. CDR3 length: 16 residues. In DNA, the CDR3 is TGCGCCAGCAGTGTGCAGCGCCCTGCGAACACCGGGGAGCTGTTTTTT. Amino acids: CASSVQRPANTGELFF.

This clonotype was recorded a few times. The chain joins TRBV7-9 to TRBJ2-2; a weak D match, TRBD1 (6 bases). Germline V CDR1 and CDR2: SEHNR, FQNEAQ (reference sequence). Trimming shortened V by 5 bases and J by 1 base, and 11 bases separated the two germline ends. This CDR3 is built from 15 residues. The CDR3, as DNA: TGTGCCAGCAGCCCCAGGGGTCTGAACACCGGGGAGCTGTTTTTT. Amino acid sequence: CASSPRGLNTGELFF.

This clonotype was seen at least ten times. This chain links TRBV7-2 with TRBJ1-1, with 10 bases aligning to TRBD1. V was clipped by 4 bases and J by 4 bases; unmatched bases: 3. The CDR3 is made up of 14 amino acids. The V gene's germline CDR1 is SGHTA and CDR2 FQGNSA. The CDR3 DNA reads as TGTGCCAGCAGCTACCGGACAGGGGGCACTGAAGCTTTCTTT. This gives the protein CASSYRTGGTEAFF.

This chain links TRBV6-9 with TRBJ2-1; D is possibly TRBD2 (5 bases). V dropped 3 bases and J dropped 2 bases, with 14 bases sitting between them. Per germline, CDR1 MNHGY and CDR2 SVAAGI. This CDR3 is 16 amino acids long. This chain's CDR3 is CASSYRTSFAYNEQFF. CDR3 nucleotides: TGTGCCAGCAGTTACCGCACTAGTTTCGCCTACAATGAGCAGTTCTTC.

This clonotype was seen only a few times. CDR3 sequence (DNA): TGTGCCAGCAGTGCGCTCAGGGGATCGACTGAAGCTTTCTTT. As protein: CASSALRGSTEAFF. The chain joins TRBV2 to TRBJ1-1; TRBD1 might be the D (6 bases). Trimming removed 4 bases at V and 5 bases at J, with 14 bases between. CDR3 length equals 14 residues. Germline CDR1 is SNHLY and CDR2 is FYNNEI.